Below, 27 T cell receptor beta chains from the same sample are listed, as sequenced in a study of blood T cell repertoires in COVID-19. Clones were read by immunoSEQ multiplex PCR, and TCRdb kept only the in-frame ones, dropping some. The sample shows fewer than 300,000 clones, around 87% of them seen only once. The sequencing input was peripheral blood. The receptor set was obtained from a woman aged 50 to 60 with acute or convalescent COVID-19.

V is TRBV2 and J is TRBJ2-5; TRBD2 might be the D (6 bases). CDR3 length: 14 residues. Deletions cut 6 bases from V and 0 bases from J, with 11 bases between. Germline V gene sequence: CDR1 SNHLY, CDR2 FYNNEI. DNA of the CDR3: TGTGCCAGCAGCGAGCGGGTGTACCAAGAGACCCAGTACTTC. Protein: CASSERVYQETQYF.

The chain has TRBV19 and TRBJ2-5; the match to TRBD1 covers 7 bases. The germline gives CDR1 LNHDA, CDR2 SQIVND (reference sequence). The CDR3 has 15 amino acids. With V trimmed by 3 bases and J by 2 bases, 6 bases remained unmatched. Here the CDR3 reads CASSIRGRGQETQYF. The CDR3 coding sequence is TGTGCCAGTAGTATTCGTGGCAGGGGGCAAGAGACCCAGTACTTC. Looking up the rest from reference TRBV19 and TRBJ2-5 gives the full variable domain: DGGITQSPKYLFRKEGQNVTLSCEQNLNHDAMYWYRQDPGQGLRLIYYSQIVNDFQKGDIAEGYSVSREKKESFPLTVTSAQKNPTAFYLCASSIRGRGQETQYFGPGTRLLVL.

The chain recombines TRBV6-5 with TRBJ2-1; D is ambiguous. V was cut by 6 bases and J by 3 bases, with 15 bases left in between. The CDR3 is 15 residues long. Germline CDR1 and CDR2: MNHEY and SVGAGI. The CDR3 DNA sequence: TGTGCCAGCAGCCTCACTTCGACACACTACAATGAGCAGTTCTTC. This translates into CASSLTSTHYNEQFF.

The chain is built from TRBV27 and TRBJ1-5, with no clear D. CDR3 length: 12 residues. V lost 6 bases, J lost 2 bases, and 5 bases lay in between. Looked up from germline, CDR1 is MNHEY and CDR2 is SMNVEV (reference sequence). CDR3 sequence (DNA): TGTGCCAGCAGGGGAGGCAATCAGCCCCAGCATTTT. It specifies CASRGGNQPQHF.

This clone was counted a single time. The chain couples TRBV4-3 to TRBJ1-1; D remains ambiguous. This CDR3 region has 13 residues. Trimming took off 0 bases at V and 5 bases at J, with 7 bases between the two ends. Germline V gene lookup returns CDR1 LGHNA and CDR2 YSLEER. The CDR3 DNA sequence: TGCGCCAGCAGCCAAGAGTCTTTTACTGAAGCTTTCTTT. Residues: CASSQESFTEAFF.

The rearrangement uses TRBV19 and TRBJ2-7, with a tentative D call TRBD2 (6 bases). This CDR3 has 15 amino acids. Trimming left V 4 bases short and J 7 bases short, with 20 bases between. The V gene's germline CDR1 is LNHDA and CDR2 SQIVND (reference sequence). The CDR3 DNA reads TGTGCCAGTAGTAGAGCGGACTTGGAGGGCGGGGAGCAGTACTTC. Its protein product is CASSRADLEGGEQYF. Based on the CDR3 plus reference TRBV19 and TRBJ2-7, the full variable domain is DGGITQSPKYLFRKEGQNVTLSCEQNLNHDAMYWYRQDPGQGLRLIYYSQIVNDFQKGDIAEGYSVSREKKESFPLTVTSAQKNPTAFYLCASSRADLEGGEQYFGPGTRLTVT.

This rearrangement joins TRBV2 to TRBJ1-4; D is perhaps TRBD1 (6 bases). V dropped 3 bases and J dropped 8 bases, with 13 bases sitting between them. The length of the CDR3 is 14 residues. Germline CDR1 is SNHLY and CDR2 is FYNNEI. The CDR3 loop reads CASSEWGHGEKLFF. In DNA, the CDR3 is TGTGCCAGCAGTGAGTGGGGACATGGCGAAAAACTGTTTTTT. The variable domain in full, completed from reference TRBV2 and TRBJ1-4, reads EPEVTQTPSHQVTQMGQEVILRCVPISNHLYFYWYRQILGQKVEFLVSFYNNEISEKSEIFDDQFSVERPDGSNFTLKIRSTKLEDSAMYFCASSEWGHGEKLFFGSGTQLSVL.

The chain is built from TRBV11-3 and TRBJ2-2; 10 bases fit TRBD2. Germline CDR1 and CDR2: SGHNT and YENEEA. The CDR3 has 14 residues. J gave up 8 bases and V 5 bases, and 5 bases lay outside the gene matches. The CDR3 sequence is CASSLSGRSGELFF. The CDR3 nucleotides are TGTGCCAGCAGCCTTAGCGGGAGGTCTGGGGAGCTGTTTTTT. Looking up the rest from reference TRBV11-3 and TRBJ2-2 gives the full variable domain: EAGVVQSPRYKIIEKKQPVAFWCNPISGHNTLYWYLQNLGQGPELLIRYENEEAVDDSQLPKDRFSAERLKGVDSTLKIQPAELGDSAVYLCASSLSGRSGELFFGEGSRLTVL.

This sequence joins TRBV11-3 and TRBJ2-1; 13 bases match TRBD2. Germline CDR1 reads SGHNT; CDR2 reads YENEEA. This CDR3 is 18 amino acids long. V trimming: 1 base; J trimming: 7 bases; junction bases outside the gene matches: 10. CDR3 sequence: CASSLGPTSGRAENEQFF. DNA of the CDR3: TGTGCCAGCAGCTTAGGGCCAACTAGCGGGAGGGCCGAGAATGAGCAGTTCTTC.

The chain has TRBV6-2 or TRBV6-3 and TRBJ1-5; TRBD1 agrees at 9 bases. With 0 bases clipped from V and 4 bases from J, the junction kept 1 base outside the gene matches. There are 15 residues in the CDR3. CDR1 is MNHEY, CDR2 SVGEGT, per germline. The CDR3 DNA is TGTGCCAGCAGTTACTCGACAGGGGGGAATCAGCCCCAGCATTTT. Its protein is CASSYSTGGNQPQHF.

This sequence joins TRBV9 and TRBJ1-3; D uncertain. Trimming cost V 0 bases and J 4 bases, with 11 bases left between them. The CDR3 length is 15 residues. Germline lookup yields CDR1 SGDLS and CDR2 YYNGEE. The CDR3 loop is CASSVGGVSGNTIYF. The CDR3 coding sequence is TGTGCCAGCAGCGTAGGCGGGGTGTCGGGAAACACCATATATTTT.

J is TRBJ2-5 and V is TRBV5-1, with 10 positions matching TRBD2. The CDR3 length is 16 residues. Germline loops: CDR1 SGHRS, CDR2 YFSETQ. Trimming at V came to 3 bases and at J to 5 bases, leaving 10 bases not matched to a gene. This CDR3 is CASSYLAGGGPETQYF. CDR3 nucleotide sequence: TGCGCCAGCAGCTACTTAGCGGGAGGTGGCCCGGAGACCCAGTACTTC. Full variable domain (outside the CDR3, taken from reference TRBV5-1 and TRBJ2-5): KAGVTQTPRYLIKTRGQQVTLSCSPISGHRSVSWYQQTPGQGLQFLFEYFSETQRNKGNFPGRFSGRQFSNSRSEMNVSTLELGDSALYLCASSYLAGGGPETQYFGPGTRLLVL.

The chain carries TRBV10-3 and TRBJ1-1; no clear D gene. CDR3 size: 15 residues. V shed 10 bases and J shed 0 bases, with 18 bases lying between them. The germline V gene has CDR1 ENHRY and CDR2 SYGVKD. This CDR3 is CATRYSSSVNTEAFF. The CDR3 nucleotides are TGTGCCACTCGGTATTCCTCGTCGGTGAACACTGAAGCTTTCTTT.

This rearrangement joins TRBV19 to TRBJ2-1, with 13 bases matching TRBD2. This CDR3 is built from 15 residues. Trimming at V came to 4 bases and at J to 8 bases, leaving 5 bases not matched to a gene. Germline V gene lookup returns CDR1 LNHDA and CDR2 SQIVND (reference sequence). CDR3 sequence: CASSRRTSGGHEQFF. Here the CDR3 DNA reads TGTGCCAGTAGTAGACGGACTAGCGGGGGCCATGAGCAGTTCTTC.

The V gene is TRBV4-1, the J gene TRBJ1-2; D may be TRBD1 (6 bases). The germline V gene encodes CDR1 MGHRA and CDR2 YSYEKL. V lost 0 bases and J 4 bases, leaving 15 bases between the germline ends. The CDR3 totals 16 residues. CDR3 amino acids: CASSQDPQGWVYGYTF. CDR3 DNA sequence: TGCGCCAGCAGCCAAGACCCGCAGGGGTGGGTCTATGGCTACACCTTC.

The rearrangement uses TRBV9 and TRBJ1-2; TRBD1 agrees at 10 bases. Germline V gives CDR1 SGDLS, CDR2 YYNGEE. V dropped 4 bases and J dropped 6; count of bases not matched to a gene: 6. This CDR3 spans 14 amino acids. The CDR3 spells CASSSPGTGDGYTF. The DNA of the CDR3 is TGTGCCAGCAGCTCTCCAGGGACAGGGGATGGCTACACCTTC. The whole variable domain, remainder taken from reference TRBV9 and TRBJ1-2, is DSGVTQTPKHLITATGQRVTLRCSPRSGDLSVYWYQQSLDQGLQFLIQYYNGEERAKGNILERFSAQQFPDLHSELNLSSLELGDSALYFCASSSPGTGDGYTFGSGTRLTVV.

This sequence joins TRBV20-1 and TRBJ1-1, with D perhaps matching TRBD1 (6 bases). The CDR3 has 13 amino acids. V was pared by 3 bases and J by 4 bases, with 12 bases between. Germline V lookup: CDR1 DFQATT, CDR2 SNEGSKA (reference sequence). The CDR3 DNA sequence: TGCAGTGCTAGTAAGGGGGATGCCACTGAAGCTTTCTTT. This translates into CSASKGDATEAFF.

This clone was counted once. The J gene is TRBJ2-7, the V gene TRBV11-2; 7 bases match TRBD1. The junction had 10 bases not matched to a gene; V was cut back by 1 base and J by 4 bases. Germline CDR1 SGHAT, CDR2 FQNNGV. The CDR3 runs 16 residues. This CDR3 reads CASSLASGQKKYEQYF. CDR3 nucleotides: TGTGCCAGCAGCTTAGCTTCGGGACAGAAAAAGTACGAGCAGTACTTC.

The rearrangement uses TRBV19 and TRBJ1-1; weak D call: TRBD1 (5 bases). Trimming cost V 3 bases and J 3 bases, with 8 bases left between them. The V gene's germline CDR1 is LNHDA and CDR2 SQIVND (reference sequence). This CDR3 is built from 13 residues. The CDR3 coding sequence is TGTGCCAGTAGTATTTCAGGGTACACTGAAGCTTTCTTT. The encoded protein is CASSISGYTEAFF. Together with reference TRBV19 and TRBJ1-1, the CDR3 gives the full variable domain: DGGITQSPKYLFRKEGQNVTLSCEQNLNHDAMYWYRQDPGQGLRLIYYSQIVNDFQKGDIAEGYSVSREKKESFPLTVTSAQKNPTAFYLCASSISGYTEAFFGQGTRLTVV.

This sequence joins TRBV27 and TRBJ2-2; 12 bases match TRBD2. Germline lookup yields CDR1 MNHEY and CDR2 SMNVEV (reference sequence). The CDR3 length is 17 residues. V lost 2 bases, J lost 3 bases, and 4 bases stayed unmatched. This CDR3 reads CASSLRLAGVDTGELFF. In DNA, the CDR3 is TGTGCCAGCAGTTTAAGACTAGCGGGAGTCGACACCGGGGAGCTGTTTTTT.

The rearrangement joins TRBV5-1 to TRBJ2-1; 13 positions match TRBD2. V lost 3 bases and J lost 9; bases outside the gene matches: 15. The CDR3 covers 18 residues. Germline V gives CDR1 SGHRS, CDR2 YFSETQ. The chain's CDR3 is CASSSGTSGARASAEQFF. The CDR3 DNA follows: TGCGCCAGCAGCTCGGGGACTAGCGGGGCCCGAGCATCCGCTGAGCAGTTCTTC.

The genes are TRBV3-1 (or the pseudogene TRBV3-2) and TRBJ2-3, with no clear D. From germline, CDR1 is LGHDT and CDR2 YNNKEL (reference sequence). The ends were cut back, 2 bases at V and 1 base at J, with 10 bases in the middle. The CDR3 is made up of 15 amino acids. CDR3 loop: CASSQMLAGTDTQYF. The DNA for the CDR3 is TGTGCCAGCAGCCAAATGTTAGCAGGCACAGATACGCAGTATTTT.

CDR3 DNA sequence: TGTGCCAGCAGTTCCAGGGTTGAGCAGTTCTTC. Amino acids: CASSSRVEQFF. The rearrangement uses TRBV28 and TRBJ2-1; D may be TRBD1 (5 bases). V was clipped by 4 bases and J by 9 bases, with 7 bases between them. This CDR3 has 11 residues. The germline CDR1 and CDR2 sequences are MDHEN and SYDVKM.

The rearrangement links TRBV28 to TRBJ1-4, with D possibly TRBD1 on 6 matching bases. V lost 5 bases and J 7 bases, leaving 11 bases between the germline ends. The CDR3 has 13 residues. Germline V lookup: CDR1 MDHEN, CDR2 SYDVKM. As DNA, the CDR3 is TGTGCCAGCAGTCGAGTCAGGGGTGAAAAACTGTTTTTT. Translated, it gives CASSRVRGEKLFF.

The rearrangement links TRBV15 to TRBJ2-5; possible D gene TRBD2, 6 bases. Trimming stripped 0 bases from V and 4 bases from J, with 9 bases between. Per germline, CDR1 LNHNV and CDR2 YYDKDF (reference sequence). The CDR3 is 14 residues long. DNA for the CDR3: TGTGCCACCAGCAGAGAGGGGGGAGCAGAGACCCAGTACTTC. Its translation is CATSREGGAETQYF.

J is TRBJ2-3 and V is TRBV7-9, with D possibly TRBD2 on 7 matching bases. Trimming cost V 5 bases and J 6 bases, with 21 bases left between them. The CDR3 covers 16 residues. From germline, CDR1 is SEHNR and CDR2 FQNEAQ (reference sequence). The CDR3 loop reads CASSVWGREFSDTQYF. CDR3 DNA sequence: TGTGCCAGCAGCGTCTGGGGGCGGGAGTTTTCTGATACGCAGTATTTT. The variable domain in full, with the rest retrieved from reference TRBV7-9 and TRBJ2-3, is DTGVSQNPRHKITKRGQNVTFRCDPISEHNRLYWYRQTLGQGPEFLTYFQNEAQLEKSRLLSDRFSAERPKGSFSTLEIQRTEQGDSAMYLCASSVWGREFSDTQYFGPGTRLTVL.

V and J are TRBV19 and TRBJ1-1; D is unclear. V was shortened by 7 bases and J by 4 bases, with 16 bases between the two germline ends. The CDR3 has 14 residues. CDR1 and CDR2 (germline): LNHDA, SQIVND (reference sequence). CDR3 bases: TGTGCCAGTACCCGGGTAGAAGATGGCACTGAAGCTTTCTTT. Amino acids: CASTRVEDGTEAFF.